Following are 25 T cell receptor beta chains from one sample sequenced in a study of PD-L1 blockade in urothelial cancer. Sequencing used immunoSEQ multiplex PCR; TCRdb keeps in-frame clones, though not all of them. Here the sample spans approximately 110,000 clones, around 85% being singletons. Sequencing used PBMCs, obtained around atezolizumab (anti-PD-L1) treatment. These receptor sequences come from a man between 45 and 60 years old with urothelial cancer.

The chain has TRBV4-2 and TRBJ1-6; 9 nucleotides agree with TRBD1. After removal of 2 bases from V and 7 bases from J, the junction contained 6 bases not matched to a gene. Germline values: CDR1 LGHNA, CDR2 YNFKEQ. CDR3 length: 16 residues. The CDR3 nucleotides are TGTGCCAGCAGCCAACTACAGGGGGCAAGAAATTCACCCCTCCACTTT. Amino acids: CASSQLQGARNSPLHF.

The chain employs TRBV2 and TRBJ2-2; D perhaps matches TRBD1 (6 bases). From germline, CDR1 is SNHLY and CDR2 FYNNEI. V lost 5 bases to trimming and J lost 2 bases, with 12 bases between them. CDR3 length: 15 residues. CDR3 sequence: CASSFQGSNTGELFF. CDR3 nucleotide sequence: TGTGCCAGCAGTTTTCAGGGGTCCAACACCGGGGAGCTGTTTTTT.

This chain joins TRBV6-5 and TRBJ2-7, with 9 bases lining up with TRBD1. This CDR3 comprises 15 residues. Trimming took 6 bases from V and 5 from J; bases not matched to a gene: 11. Germline V lookup: CDR1 MNHEY, CDR2 SVGAGI. The CDR3 DNA follows: TGTGCCAGCAGCCTCGGACAGGGGAGGCTGAACGAGCAGTACTTC. Residues: CASSLGQGRLNEQYF.

The chain has TRBV28 and TRBJ1-1; D is ambiguous. Germline values: CDR1 MDHEN, CDR2 SYDVKM. V lost 10 bases, J lost 11 bases, and 14 bases lay in between. The CDR3 is 10 residues long. CDR3 DNA sequence: TGTGCCACCTGGGCGGGGTGGGCTTTCTTT. Protein: CATWAGWAFF.

The CDR3 protein is CASSPRTSAEQYF. The CDR3 region has the DNA TGTGCCAGCAGTCCACGAACTAGCGCCGAGCAGTACTTC. V gene TRBV6-5 combines with J gene TRBJ2-7, with TRBD2 matching 7 bases. The CDR3 loop spans 13 amino acids. The V segment lost 5 bases and the J segment 6 bases; nucleotides outside the gene matches: 7. Germline values: CDR1 MNHEY, CDR2 SVGAGI.

The chain couples TRBV4-1 to TRBJ2-2, with D perhaps matching TRBD1 (5 bases). Germline V gives CDR1 MGHRA, CDR2 YSYEKL. The CDR3 extends over 17 amino acids. Trimming pared 1 base from V and 2 bases from J, leaving 14 bases between. The CDR3 spells CASSQGGGRFNTGELFF. The CDR3 DNA sequence: TGCGCCAGCAGCCAAGGGGGCGGAAGGTTCAACACCGGGGAGCTGTTTTTT.

This clone was counted once. The V gene is TRBV28, the J gene TRBJ1-1, with a tentative D call TRBD1 (6 bases). Trimming shortened V by 3 bases and J by 1 base, and 15 bases separated the two germline ends. The CDR3 consists of 16 residues. Germline V gene lookup returns CDR1 MDHEN and CDR2 SYDVKM. The CDR3 protein is CASSFGTTTSNTEAFF. CDR3 sequence (DNA): TGTGCCAGCAGTTTCGGGACAACAACCTCGAACACTGAAGCTTTCTTT.

A single count supports this clone. V and J are TRBV18 and TRBJ1-2; no firm D call. The CDR3 runs to 15 residues. Trimming left V 4 bases short and J 3 bases short, with 15 bases between. The V gene's germline CDR1 is KGHSH and CDR2 LQKENI. The CDR3 nucleotides are TGTGCCAGCTCACAACAGAGACGGGGTGACTATGGCTACACCTTC. This translates into CASSQQRRGDYGYTF.

The V and J genes are TRBV5-1 and TRBJ2-7; a weak D match, TRBD2 (5 bases). Trimming took off 0 bases at V and 2 bases at J, with 15 bases between the two ends. The germline CDR1 and CDR2 sequences are SGHRS and YFSETQ. This CDR3 contains 16 residues. Written as DNA, the CDR3 is TGCGCCAGCAGCTTGGCAACCGGGATGGGGACCTACGAGCAGTACTTC. Its protein product is CASSLATGMGTYEQYF.

The rearrangement uses TRBV28 and TRBJ1-6; D might be TRBD1 (5 bases). This CDR3 region has 19 residues. V gave up 3 bases and J gave up 8 bases, with 26 bases separating them. Germline CDR1 is MDHEN and CDR2 is SYDVKM. The CDR3 here is CASSLLPSGYRLVYSPLHF. The CDR3 nucleotides read TGTGCCAGCAGTTTGCTACCTTCAGGGTATCGATTGGTATATTCACCCCTCCACTTT.

In DNA form, the CDR3 reads TGTGCCAGCAGCTTCCGTATGAGGGAGACGCAAGAGACCCAGTACTTC. Amino acid sequence: CASSFRMRETQETQYF. The chain carries TRBV7-9 and TRBJ2-5; tentatively, D is TRBD2 (5 bases). The CDR3 length is 16 residues. V was pared by 3 bases and J by 2 bases, with 16 bases between. CDR1 is SEHNR, CDR2 FQNEAQ, per germline (reference sequence).

The chain links TRBV5-1 to TRBJ2-4, with 10 bases matching TRBD2. The trim removed 5 bases at V and 5 bases at J, leaving 7 bases unmatched. CDR1 is SGHRS, CDR2 YFSETQ, per germline. The CDR3 sequence is 15 residues long. The DNA of the CDR3 is TGCGCCAGCAGAGCTAGCGGGAGCTTTCAAAACATTCAGTACTTC. It encodes CASRASGSFQNIQYF.

This clone has just one count. The V gene is TRBV5-6, the J gene TRBJ2-5; D is possibly TRBD2 (6 bases). Germline CDR1 and CDR2: SGHDT and YYEEEE. CDR3 length: 12 amino acids. Trimming cost V 4 bases and J 9 bases, with 13 bases left between them. As DNA, the CDR3 is TGTGCCAGCAGCACCGGGACTCAGGCCCAGTACTTC. It yields the protein CASSTGTQAQYF.

The V call is TRBV19, the J call TRBJ2-3, with 9 bases matching TRBD2. Germline trimming cut 11 bases from V and 2 bases from J; bases unmatched to any gene: 8. The CDR3 has 14 residues. Looked up from germline, CDR1 is LNHDA and CDR2 is SQIVND (reference sequence). The CDR3 here is CASNSGRHTDTQYF. The CDR3 nucleotides read TGTGCCTCGAATAGCGGGAGACACACAGATACGCAGTATTTT.

This chain connects TRBV9 to TRBJ1-2; the match to TRBD1 covers 8 bases. Trimming took 4 bases from V and 6 from J; bases not matched to a gene: 5. CDR3 length: 13 residues. Germline loops: CDR1 SGDLS, CDR2 YYNGEE. CDR3 loop: CASSTRQGNGYTF. CDR3 DNA: TGTGCCAGCAGCACCCGACAGGGGAATGGCTACACCTTC.

The gene calls are TRBV14 and TRBJ1-2; D might be TRBD1 (6 bases). The V end lost 8 bases, the J end lost 8 bases, and 18 bases lay between the germline ends. CDR1 is SGHDN and CDR2 is FVKESK in the germline V gene. This CDR3 is built from 13 residues. CDR3 in DNA: TGTGCCAGCCGCCGGGGGGGCGCGTCGGGCTACACCTTC. Residues: CASRRGGASGYTF.

V is TRBV7-8 and J is TRBJ2-2, with D possibly TRBD1 on 5 matching bases. V gave up 4 bases and J gave up 0 bases, with 9 bases separating them. There are 15 residues in the CDR3. Germline-derived CDR1 and CDR2 are SGHVS and FQNEAQ. CDR3 DNA: TGTGCCAGCAGCTACAGGAATCCGAACACCGGGGAGCTGTTTTTT. Its protein product is CASSYRNPNTGELFF.

This clone appeared a few times. The chain joins TRBV9 to TRBJ1-6; D uncertain. The CDR3 is 14 amino acids. Germline CDR1 SGDLS, CDR2 YYNGEE. Trimming removed 0 bases at V and 3 bases at J, with 4 bases between. The CDR3 bases are TGTGCCAGCAGCGTAGGGCACTATAATTCACCCCTCCACTTT. It encodes CASSVGHYNSPLHF.

This clone was detected only a few times. At one of its ends the junction is not consistent with the germline gene, which may arise from a read error. The chain's CDR3 is CPSGRGEQYF. The CDR3 nucleotides read TGCCCTAGCGGACGGGGCGAGCAGTACTTC. The chain combines TRBV5-5 with TRBJ2-7; 7 bases line up with TRBD2. Germline-derived CDR1 and CDR2 are SGHKS and YYEKEE (reference sequence). The CDR3 spans 10 residues.

The genes are TRBV5-5 and TRBJ2-1, with 10 bases identical to TRBD2. There are 14 residues in the CDR3. Germline V lookup: CDR1 SGHKS, CDR2 YYEKEE (reference sequence). With 1 base clipped from V and 14 bases from J, the junction kept 9 bases outside the gene matches. CDR3 amino acids: CASSLILAGGPKFF. The CDR3 bases are TGTGCCAGCAGCTTGATCTTAGCGGGAGGCCCCAAGTTCTTC.

The rearrangement uses TRBV7-9 and TRBJ2-1; 8 bases fit TRBD1. CDR3 length: 16 amino acids. Germline V gene lookup returns CDR1 SEHNR and CDR2 FQNEAQ (reference sequence). J lost 5 bases, V lost 5 bases, and 11 bases had no gene match. The CDR3 loop reads CASSQDRGIFNNEQFF. The CDR3 coding sequence is TGTGCCAGCAGCCAAGACAGGGGAATATTTAACAATGAGCAGTTCTTC.

V usage is TRBV7-8 and J usage is TRBJ2-1; TRBD2 might be the D (6 bases). Germline CDR1 SGHVS, CDR2 FQNEAQ. The CDR3 spans 16 residues. Between the trimmed V and J ends, which lost 7 bases and 0 bases, there was a span of 16 bases. CDR3 DNA sequence: TGTGCCAGCATTAGCCGGGCGGGAAGCTCCTACAATGAGCAGTTCTTC. This gives the protein CASISRAGSSYNEQFF. The full variable domain, its missing parts supplied by reference TRBV7-8 and TRBJ2-1, is GAGVSQSPRYKVAKRGQDVALRCDPISGHVSLFWYQQALGQGPEFLTYFQNEAQLDKSGLPSDRFFAERPEGSVSTLKIQRTQQEDSAVYLCASISRAGSSYNEQFFGPGTRLTVL.

The V and J genes are TRBV28 and TRBJ2-7; 8 nucleotides agree with TRBD1. CDR1 MDHEN and CDR2 SYDVKM come from the germline V gene. This CDR3 is 15 amino acids long. J lost 0 bases, V lost 5 bases, and 6 bases had no gene match. This CDR3 reads CASSATGTGSYEQYF. The CDR3 DNA is TGTGCCAGCAGTGCCACCGGGACAGGCTCCTACGAGCAGTACTTC.

This clone has ten or more counts. Germline is not matched at one junction end, which may reflect a read error. The J gene is TRBJ2-2, the V gene TRBV11-2; D not certain. CDR1 SGHAT and CDR2 FQNNGV come from the germline V gene. The CDR3 is 13 amino acids. CDR3 residues: CASSLVYTGELFF. CDR3 sequence (DNA): TGTGCCAGCAGCTTAGTTTACACAGGGGAGCTGTTTTTT.

This clone was recorded once. The rearrangement uses TRBV11-2 and TRBJ2-5; tentatively, D is TRBD1 (5 bases). The V and J ends lost 4 bases and 5 bases respectively, with 17 bases between them. Germline V lookup: CDR1 SGHAT, CDR2 FQNNGV. The CDR3 is 15 amino acids. CDR3 sequence (DNA): TGTGCCAGCAGCTCTCACGCGGTTAGGGGTGAGACCCAGTACTTC. Translating gives CASSSHAVRGETQYF.